This record covers a single T cell receptor beta chain. Germline CDR1 is SGHVS and CDR2 is FNYEAQ. V was cut by 3 bases and J by 10 bases, with 13 bases left in between. The CDR3 has 14 residues. The data were produced by immunoSEQ multiplex PCR, yet TCRdb's version contains in-frame clones alone and is incomplete. The sample gives tens of thousands of clones, around 90% of which show up once; approximately 4.5% is in the top ten. This sample stems from a study of T cell responses to AZD1222 COVID-19 vaccine. The starting material was peripheral blood, obtained on day 0 of AZD1222 vaccination. The chain is built from TRBV7-6 and TRBJ1-6, with D unclear. The clonotype was recovered from an adult in good health. The CDR3 DNA follows: TGTGCCAGCAGCTTCGGACTTGCCGAGTCACCCCTCCACTTT. Encoded protein: CASSFGLAESPLHF. Complete variable domain (other parts from reference TRBV7-6 and TRBJ1-6): GAGVSQSPRYKVTKRGQDVALRCDPISGHVSLYWYRQALGQGPEFLTYFNYEAQQDKSGLPNDRFSAERPEGSISTLTIQRTEQRDSAMYRCASSFGLAESPLHFGNGTRLTVT.